The 30 T cell receptor beta chains presented below share a single source sample, sequenced in a study of Graves' ophthalmopathy and Graves' hyperthyroidism (dated by TCRdb to 2016 to 2019). TCRdb records Illumina HiSeq 2000 as the sequencer. For repertoire sequencing, the TCR beta CDR3 regions were amplified from RNA transcripts. The first round of RT-PCR was done with HTBI primers and the Qiagen OneStep RT-PCR kit, and was followed by a second round of multiplex PCR, then size selection and purification. Using fastp trimming at Q25 and MiXCR clonotype assembly, TCRdb reanalyzed the public sequencing data and kept in-frame beta chains. Rows merge per CDR3 protein into single entries with the most common DNA and genes. In this sample the table shows about 16,000 distinct CDR3 sequences, 46% of which occur a single time. The top ten clones comprise less than 30% of the sample. The sample taken for sequencing was peripheral blood. The receptors stem from a woman in her forties with stable Graves' hyperthyroidism. Donor details come from another sample of the same person, matched by shared clones.

This clonotype occurred a few times. This chain links TRBV7-3 with TRBJ1-1; D unresolved. The CDR3 runs 14 residues. Per germline, CDR1 SGHTA and CDR2 FQGTGA. V was cut by 2 bases and J by 6 bases, with 13 bases left in between. DNA of the CDR3: TGTGCCAGCAGCTTATCCGGAACTAAATCTGAAGCTTTCTTT. Protein: CASSLSGTKSEAFF.

J is TRBJ2-1 and V is TRBV15; D call uncertain. Germline V gene sequence: CDR1 LNHNV, CDR2 YYDKDF (reference sequence). Trimming stripped 3 bases from V and 4 bases from J, with 19 bases between. There are 17 residues in the CDR3. CDR3 in DNA: TGTGCCACCAGCAGCGTAGAAGGTGACGGAAATTACAATGAGCAGTTCTTC. Encoded protein: CATSSVEGDGNYNEQFF.

This chain connects TRBV3-1 to TRBJ2-7; 10 nucleotides agree with TRBD2. Germline CDR1 reads LGHDT; CDR2 reads YNNKEL (reference sequence). V dropped 6 bases and J dropped 4; count of bases not matched to a gene: 9. The CDR3 extends over 15 amino acids. The CDR3: CASSWVAGGGYEQYF. The CDR3 coding sequence is TGTGCCAGCAGTTGGGTAGCGGGAGGCGGATACGAGCAGTACTTC.

This clonotype occurred once. The chain combines TRBV4-1 with TRBJ1-2; D gene ambiguous. The CDR3 has 16 residues. The V gene lost 3 bases and the J gene lost 4 bases, with 18 bases spanning the gap. Germline V gene sequence: CDR1 MGHRA, CDR2 YSYEKL. The CDR3: CASSHDRTLRSYGYTF. In nucleotides, the CDR3 is TGCGCCAGCAGCCACGATAGGACTTTGCGCTCCTATGGCTACACCTTC.

Points on this clonotype: The conserved phenylalanine or tryptophan is not found at the CDR3 terminus, so this likely reflects a read error. This chain uses TRBV9 with TRBJ2-1, with D possibly being TRBD1 or TRBD2 (6 bases each). Germline V gene lookup returns CDR1 SGDLS and CDR2 YYNGEE. The CDR3 is 15 residues long. The V end lost 1 base, the J end lost 4 bases, and 12 bases lay between the germline ends. The CDR3, as DNA: TGTGCCAGCAGCGTATGGGGGGCGGGTTACAATGAGCAGTTCCTC. As protein: CASSVWGAGYNEQFL.

The gene calls are TRBV9 and TRBJ1-5, with TRBD1 matching 7 bases. Trimming removed 0 bases from V and 6 bases from J; junction bases left unmatched: 3. The CDR3 has 14 amino acids. CDR1 is SGDLS and CDR2 is YYNGEE in the germline V gene. CDR3 sequence (DNA): TGTGCCAGCAGCGTAGGACAGGGAAGTCAGCCCCAGCATTTT. Translation gives CASSVGQGSQPQHF.

There are many counts of this clonotype. V gene TRBV20-1 combines with J gene TRBJ2-1; 8 bases are a match to TRBD2. V lost 2 bases and J lost 9; bases outside the gene matches: 12. The CDR3 has 15 amino acids. CDR1 and CDR2 (germline): DFQATT, SNEGSKA (reference sequence). CDR3 sequence (DNA): TGCAGTGCTAGACGCCCGGGGCGGGAGGAGGGTGAGCAGTTCTTC. This encodes CSARRPGREEGEQFF.

This clonotype has only a few counts. With a much larger clone just one base away, this may be a read error. This rearrangement joins TRBV5-1 to TRBJ2-2; possibly TRBD2 for D (5 bases). This CDR3 is built from 13 residues. From germline, CDR1 is SGHRS and CDR2 YFSETQ. The CDR3 sequence is CASSFRSTGEPFF. CDR3 nucleotides: TGCGCCAGCAGCTTTAGGTCCACCGGGGAGCCGTTTTTT.

The V gene is TRBV11-2, the J gene TRBJ1-4; D is ambiguous. CDR3 length: 15 residues. Trimming shortened V by 1 base and J by 4 bases, and 10 bases separated the two germline ends. CDR1 is SGHAT, CDR2 FQNNGV, per germline. This chain's CDR3 is CASSLVAANNEKLFF. In nucleotides, the CDR3 is TGTGCCAGCAGCTTAGTGGCAGCGAATAATGAAAAACTGTTTTTT.

Ten or more counts support this clonotype. V usage is TRBV20-1 and J usage is TRBJ2-3; the D gene could be TRBD1 or TRBD2 (5 bases each). CDR1 DFQATT and CDR2 SNEGSKA come from the germline V gene (reference sequence). Trimming left V 3 bases short and J 3 bases short, with 7 bases between. The CDR3 has 12 residues. The CDR3, as DNA: TGCAGTGCTAGGGGACGAACAGATACGCAGTATTTT. As protein: CSARGRTDTQYF.

This clonotype was observed at least ten times. The chain has TRBV5-6 and TRBJ2-7; TRBD1 matches at 8 bases. The germline CDR1 and CDR2 sequences are SGHDT and YYEEEE. The V and J ends lost 0 bases and 2 bases, in that order; junction bases with no gene match: 4. The CDR3 covers 15 residues. In DNA form, the CDR3 reads TGTGCCAGCAGCTTGGATGAACAGGGGGCCTACGAGCAGTACTTC. It encodes CASSLDEQGAYEQYF.

This chain links TRBV5-4 with TRBJ1-3; D is possibly TRBD1 (6 bases). Germline V gives CDR1 SGHNT, CDR2 YYREEE (reference sequence). The V end lost 0 bases, the J end lost 4 bases, and 8 bases lay between the germline ends. The CDR3 sequence is 14 residues long. This chain's CDR3 is CASSLGDTGNTIYF. In DNA, the CDR3 is TGTGCCAGCAGCTTGGGGGACACAGGAAACACCATATATTTT.

This clonotype came up many times. This chain uses TRBV5-4 with TRBJ2-5; 10 bases align to TRBD2. The trim removed 4 bases at V and 7 bases at J, leaving 10 bases unmatched. This CDR3 spans 15 amino acids. Germline assignment: CDR1 SGHNT and CDR2 YYREEE (reference sequence). CDR3 sequence (DNA): TGTGCCAGCAGCGGGCAGCGGGGGGGCCCCGGGACCCAGTACTTC. Amino acids: CASSGQRGGPGTQYF.

This clonotype was seen a single time. This chain connects TRBV4-1 to TRBJ2-1; D is unresolved. Germline assignment: CDR1 MGHRA and CDR2 YSYEKL. CDR3 length equals 13 residues. The V end was cut by 1 base, the J end by 9 bases, with 10 bases between. The CDR3 spells CASSQGASSEQFF. The CDR3 DNA reads TGCGCCAGCAGCCAAGGAGCGTCTAGTGAGCAGTTCTTC.

This clonotype was picked up many times. J is TRBJ2-3 and V is TRBV7-3; D unresolved. V lost 1 base and J 2 bases, leaving 10 bases between the germline ends. CDR3 length: 15 residues. Germline CDR1 SGHTA, CDR2 FQGTGA. DNA of the CDR3: TGTGCCAGCAGCTTAAGTCCAGTATCCACAGATACGCAGTATTTT. This sequence encodes CASSLSPVSTDTQYF.

The CDR3 loop reads CASSSALGRDTGELFF. DNA for the CDR3: TGCGCCAGCAGCTCCGCCCTGGGGCGAGACACCGGGGAGCTGTTTTTT. This sequence joins TRBV5-1 and TRBJ2-2, with a possible D match to TRBD1 (5 bases). Germline V gene lookup returns CDR1 SGHRS and CDR2 YFSETQ. The ends were cut back, 3 bases at V and 3 bases at J, with 15 bases in the middle. This CDR3 contains 16 residues.

The chain employs TRBV20-1 and TRBJ2-2, with TRBD1 matching 9 bases. The CDR3 length is 15 residues. Germline assignment: CDR1 DFQATT and CDR2 SNEGSKA (reference sequence). V gave up 6 bases and J gave up 1 base; unmatched junction bases: 6. The CDR3 spells CSAPTGQGNTGELFF. DNA of the CDR3: TGCAGTGCCCCCACGGGACAGGGGAACACCGGGGAGCTGTTTTTT.

Worth noting for this clonotype: This may arise from a read error, as a much more abundant clone is one base away. Here the CDR3 DNA reads TGTGACAGCAGTTCACAGGATACGCAGTATTTT. Translating it yields CDSSSQDTQYF. The chain is built from TRBV12-3 or TRBV12-4 and TRBJ2-3; D uncertain. This CDR3 contains 11 residues.

This rearrangement joins TRBV19 to TRBJ2-2, with D unresolved. The CDR3 loop spans 16 amino acids. Trimming took 4 bases from V and 0 from J, leaving 12 bases between them. Germline V gives CDR1 LNHDA, CDR2 SQIVND (reference sequence). The CDR3 region is CASSTQIPPNTGELFF. The CDR3 nucleotides are TGTGCCAGTAGTACTCAAATCCCCCCGAACACCGGGGAGCTGTTTTTT.

This clonotype appeared many times. V is TRBV5-1 and J is TRBJ1-6; weak D call: TRBD1 (6 bases). The V end lost 1 base, the J end lost 9 bases, and 14 bases lay between the germline ends. The germline CDR1 and CDR2 sequences are SGHRS and YFSETQ. This CDR3 contains 15 residues. CDR3 sequence reads: CASSLTGTISSPLHF. As DNA, the CDR3 is TGCGCCAGCAGCTTGACCGGGACAATTAGTTCACCCCTCCACTTT.

This clonotype was detected only once. The conserved phenylalanine or tryptophan normally closing the CDR3 is absent here, so this likely arose from a read error. V and J are TRBV11-2 and TRBJ2-3, with D perhaps matching TRBD2 (5 bases). This CDR3 has 13 amino acids. CDR1 SGHAT and CDR2 FQNNGV come from the germline V gene. CDR3 coding DNA: TGTGCCGGCAGCTTAGAGGTGCCTGAGGGGCAGTATTTA. It translates to CAGSLEVPEGQYL.

This clonotype has at least ten counts. V is TRBV6-2 or TRBV6-3 and J is TRBJ2-5, with 10 positions matching TRBD1. With 5 bases clipped from V and 5 bases from J, the junction kept 14 bases outside the gene matches. Germline V gene lookup returns CDR1 MNHEY and CDR2 SVGEGT. The CDR3 is 17 amino acids. The CDR3 DNA is TGTGCCAGCAGTGTCGGGACAGGGGCGGCGGCGTGGGAGACCCAGTACTTC. Translated, it gives CASSVGTGAAAWETQYF.

Of note for this clonotype: One base away lies a much larger clone, so this may be a sequencing read error. As the CDR3 is not closed by the conserved phenylalanine or tryptophan, this likely results from a read error. The rearrangement uses TRBV6-4 and TRBJ1-2, with D uncertain. Germline V lookup: CDR1 MRHNA, CDR2 SNTAGT. The CDR3 sequence is 12 residues long. V lost 6 bases to trimming and J lost 8 bases, with 13 bases between them. CDR3 region: CASSETGVGYTY. The CDR3 DNA sequence: TGTGCCAGCAGCGAAACCGGGGTGGGCTACACCTAC.

The DNA of the CDR3 is TGTGCCAGCAGCCGCGGGGGGGTTCCTCTCCTACATGAGCAGTTCTTC. Protein sequence: CASSRGGVPLLHEQFF. The chain has TRBV7-2 and TRBJ2-1; 9 bases line up with TRBD2. CDR3 size: 16 residues. V dropped 5 bases and J dropped 8; count of bases not matched to a gene: 13. Germline assignment: CDR1 SGHTA and CDR2 FQGNSA.

The table lists this clonotype with many counts. The chain couples TRBV9 to TRBJ2-3; 7 bases are a match to TRBD2. Germline V gene lookup returns CDR1 SGDLS and CDR2 YYNGEE. This CDR3 is 15 amino acids long. V lost 4 bases, J lost 6 bases, and 11 bases stayed unmatched. The CDR3 coding sequence is TGTGCCAGCAGCCCGCCCGGGACTATAGGTGATACGCAGTATTTT. It is translated as CASSPPGTIGDTQYF. Based on the CDR3 plus reference TRBV9 and TRBJ2-3, the full variable domain is DSGVTQTPKHLITATGQRVTLRCSPRSGDLSVYWYQQSLDQGLQFLIQYYNGEERAKGNILERFSAQQFPDLHSELNLSSLELGDSALYFCASSPPGTIGDTQYFGPGTRLTVL.

The chain uses TRBV2 and TRBJ1-1, with 9 bases identical to TRBD1. Unmatched junction bases numbered 5, after V lost 4 bases and J lost 5 bases. The germline V gene encodes CDR1 SNHLY and CDR2 FYNNEI. This CDR3 has 14 amino acids. The CDR3 bases are TGTGCCAGCAGTGGGGTGACAGGGGGGACTGAAGCTTTCTTT. This sequence encodes CASSGVTGGTEAFF.

This clonotype was observed a single time. The chain carries TRBV25-1 and TRBJ2-1; unclear D gene. The CDR3 spans 13 residues. Germline loops: CDR1 MGHDK, CDR2 SYGVNS. V lost 4 bases to trimming and J lost 4 bases, with 8 bases between them. CDR3 DNA: TGTGCCAGCAGTGCTCGAGAGTACAATGAGCAGTTCTTC. It yields the protein CASSAREYNEQFF.

By frequency in the sample, this clonotype is medium-sized (0.01 to 0.1%). At one end the junction does not follow the germline gene, possibly because of a read error. The CDR3 DNA follows: TGCAGTGCTCGAGAGTACAATGAGCAGTTCTTC. Translation: CSAREYNEQFF. The chain joins TRBV20-1 to TRBJ2-1; the D is unclear. CDR1 DFQATT and CDR2 SNEGSKA come from the germline V gene (reference sequence). This CDR3 is 11 amino acids long.

Comment on this clonotype: Just one base apart from a much larger clone, this may be a read error. V usage is TRBV20-1 and J usage is TRBJ2-2; no clear D gene. The CDR3 contains 15 residues. V was shortened by 0 bases and J by 5 bases, with 13 bases between the two germline ends. From germline, CDR1 is DFQATT and CDR2 SNEGSKA (reference sequence). CDR3 loop: CSARDVLVATGELFF. CDR3 bases: TGCAGTGCTAGAGATGTGCTAGTTGCTACCGGGGAGCTGTTTTTT.

This clonotype was detected ten times or more. The chain uses TRBV20-1 and TRBJ2-1; possible D gene TRBD2, 6 bases. This CDR3 spans 13 amino acids. V shed 3 bases and J shed 6 bases, with 12 bases lying between them. Looked up from germline, CDR1 is DFQATT and CDR2 is SNEGSKA (reference sequence). CDR3 region: CSASGSSINEQFF. For the CDR3, the DNA is TGCAGTGCTAGCGGGAGCTCGATCAATGAGCAGTTCTTC.